This T cell receptor (beta chain) was found in a study of OX40 agonist ivuxolimab in advanced cancers. Study context: Treatment of patients was with ivuxolimab, an agonistic anti-OX40 (CD134) antibody. Partial response was recorded in three patients: one hepatocellular carcinoma and two cutaneous melanoma cases.

The protocol was immunoSEQ multiplex PCR, while the TCRdb copy is restricted to in-frame clones and leaves out a portion. The sample has tens of thousands of clones, over 80% seen once. This clone was found once. Trimming cost V 4 bases and J 0 bases, with 10 bases left between them. This CDR3 has 14 amino acids. CDR1 is SGHNT and CDR2 is YYREEE in the germline V gene (reference sequence). The origin of this receptor is an adult with an advanced solid tumor such as melanoma, head and neck, liver or kidney cancer. Sequenced here: CD4+ or CD8+ T cells sorted from blood, sampled in a trial of the OX40 agonist ivuxolimab. V and J are TRBV5-4 and TRBJ1-1; D may be TRBD1 (5 bases). The CDR3 DNA follows: TGTGCCAGCAGCACAGGACACTTGAACACTGAAGCTTTCTTT. This gives the protein CASSTGHLNTEAFF.